This T cell receptor beta chain was sequenced in a study of T-cell reconstitution after alpha-beta-depleted transplantation in children. Researchers prepared the TCRbeta library using unique molecular identifiers, the study reports. Via MiXCR, TCRdb re-called the PCR reads, giving one row per CDR3 protein. Of fewer than 550,000 distinct CDR3 sequences listed, approximately 10% were seen once; the top ten hold about 2.1%. Germline V gene data show CDR1 as SGHAT and CDR2 as FQDESV (reference sequence). V was cut by 8 bases and J by 0 bases, with 23 bases left in between. The length of the CDR3 is 18 residues. This clonotype was seen ten or more times.

The TCR originated in a child aged 2-15 years with inherited bone marrow failure, due to receive a stem cell transplant. This sample comprised PBMCs, obtained before TCRalphabeta/CD19-depleted stem cell transplant. The rearrangement uses TRBV11-1 and TRBJ2-1; weak D call: TRBD1 (6 bases). This CDR3 reads CASGKSARKGVSYNEQFF. CDR3 DNA: TGTGCCAGCGGAAAGAGCGCCCGAAAGGGGGTCTCCTACAATGAGCAGTTCTTC.